This paragraph reports one T cell receptor beta chain. Profiled with immunoSEQ multiplex PCR; TCRdb holds only in-frame clones, not every one. The sample yields 100,000 or so clones, more than 90% seen once. This CDR3 comprises 14 residues. The germline V and J ends were trimmed by 2 bases and 4 bases, with 10 bases remaining between them. Per the germline V gene, CDR1 is SGHKS and CDR2 is YYEKEE (reference sequence). The entry originates in a study of blood T cell repertoires in COVID-19. Sequencing was done on a sample of peripheral blood. V and J are TRBV5-5 and TRBJ1-5, with D maybe TRBD1 (6 bases). This sequence was found in a man between 65 and 85 years old with acute or convalescent COVID-19. The CDR3 reads CASSFIGGNQPQHF. For the CDR3, the DNA is TGTGCCAGCAGCTTCATAGGGGGAAATCAGCCCCAGCATTTT.